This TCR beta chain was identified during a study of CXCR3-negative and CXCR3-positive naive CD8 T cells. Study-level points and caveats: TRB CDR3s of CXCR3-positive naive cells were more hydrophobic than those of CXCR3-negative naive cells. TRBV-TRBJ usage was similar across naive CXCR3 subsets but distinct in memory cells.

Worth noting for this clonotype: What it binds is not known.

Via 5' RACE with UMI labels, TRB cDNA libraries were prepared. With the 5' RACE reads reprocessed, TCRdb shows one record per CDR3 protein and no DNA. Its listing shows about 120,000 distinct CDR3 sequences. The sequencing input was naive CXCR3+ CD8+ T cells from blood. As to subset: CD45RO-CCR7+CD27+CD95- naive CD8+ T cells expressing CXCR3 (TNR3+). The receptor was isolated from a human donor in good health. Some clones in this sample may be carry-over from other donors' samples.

The CDR3 loop is CASSLGSSGGLDTDTQYF. This chain joins TRBV7-9 and TRBJ2-3; TCRdb's D call of TRBD2 is untestable without DNA. The CDR3 spans 18 residues. The germline CDR1 and CDR2 sequences are SEHNR and FQNEAQ (reference sequence). Complete variable domain (other parts from reference TRBV7-9 and TRBJ2-3): DTGVSQNPRHKITKRGQNVTFRCDPISEHNRLYWYRQTLGQGPEFLTYFQNEAQLEKSRLLSDRFSAERPKGSFSTLEIQRTEQGDSAMYLCASSLGSSGGLDTDTQYFGPGTRLTVL.